This T cell receptor (beta chain) derives from a study of OX40 agonist ivuxolimab in advanced cancers. As for the study more broadly: Ivuxolimab was a fully human IgG2 agonistic monoclonal antibody targeting the costimulatory receptor OX40 (CD134). Intravenous ivuxolimab was administered to patients every 2 weeks at six dose levels: 0.01, 0.1, 0.3, 1.5, 3 and 10 mg/kg. Among the approximately 50 dose-escalation patients, approximately 20 had hepatocellular carcinoma, about 15 melanoma, 9 renal cell carcinoma and 9 head and neck cancer. In the dose-escalation cohort, approximately 80% of patients were male, and the mean age was around 60 years with a range of roughly 23 to 90. Prior anti-PD-1, anti-PD-L1 or anti-CTLA-4 therapy was permitted, and approximately 40% of dose-escalation patients had received checkpoint inhibitors. Partial responses occurred in three dose-escalation patients: two with cutaneous melanoma and one with hepatocellular carcinoma. The point of sequencing TCRbeta in the periphery was to test whether ivuxolimab changed TCR sequence diversity and drove clonal T-cell expansion. The monotherapy dose-escalation portion (N ≈ 56 patients) of the phase I ivuxolimab trial is reported in the paper. What the research found in general, with its limitations: Low levels of normalized T-cell clonal expansion were also seen in some patients who did not respond. After ivuxolimab, more expanded clones were found on average in CD8+ T cells than in CD4+ T cells. At doses from 0.1 to 3.0 mg/kg, clonal expansion was seen in both CD4+ and CD8+ blood T cells between baseline and week 6. Which antigens the clonally expanded peripheral T cells were specific for was not determined. In the 0.1-3.0 mg/kg groups, partial responders were among the patients with the lowest normalized peripheral clonal expansion, particularly in CD8+ T cells.

On this clone: What antigen it recognizes has not been identified. No quality values exist for individual bases; no much larger clone is one base distant.

Genomic DNA was extracted from sorted cells for sequencing of the TCRbeta CDR3 region. TCRbeta CDR3 regions were sequenced using the immunoSEQ Assay. TCRdb mirrors the immuneACCESS table, restricted to in-frame sequences. Some clones are absent from its copies; in checked studies, under half trace to an unresolved V gene, and the reason for the others is unknown. This sample gives about 75,000 clones in total; roughly 84% of them show up just once. The top ten clones comprise about 17% of the sample. Patients with autoimmune disease history or receiving systemic immunosuppression were excluded from the trial. Peripheral blood for TCR sequencing was drawn from every dose cohort at baseline, at cycle 4 day 1 and at cycle 7 day 1. The samples were taken from a phase I, first-in-human, multicenter, open-label dose-escalation trial of ivuxolimab. Adults with locally advanced or metastatic head and neck squamous cell, hepatocellular, melanoma or renal cell carcinoma were enrolled in the trial. CD4+ and CD8+ T cells were sorted separately from peripheral blood before TCR sequencing.

The junction carries 19 bases between V and J, which are trimmed by 0 bases and 11 bases respectively. The CDR3 sequence holds 15 residues, the cysteine and phenylalanine included. The kept DNA is CDR3 alone, 45 bases in frame from the first base. From a lookup of the germline V gene (reference sequence), CDR1 and CDR2 are LNHNV and YYDKDF. The starting material was CD4+ or CD8+ T cells sorted from blood, obtained in a trial of the OX40 agonist ivuxolimab. The source of this sequence is an adult with an advanced solid tumor such as melanoma, head and neck, liver or kidney cancer. The chain was built from TRBV15 and TRBJ2-5, with a tentative D gene TRBD2 over 5 matching bases. At the DNA level, the sequence is TGTGCCACCAGCAGAGATCGTTACAGCCACGGGGAGCAGTACTTC. Translated, this is CATSRDRYSHGEQYF.